This entry describes one T cell receptor (beta chain). Time point here: inflamed ileum from the surgical specimen. Germline lookup yields CDR1 SGHTA and CDR2 FQGTGA. Trimming shortened V by 5 bases and J by 2 bases, and 13 bases separated the two germline ends. This CDR3 comprises 15 residues. This entry comes from a study of T cell repertoires in ileal Crohn's disease. Study at large: About half received postoperative treatment, about a dozen with thiopurines and 15 to 20 anti-TNF. M0 samples are biopsies from inflamed ileum in the resection specimen.

TCRdb keeps only in-frame clones here, not all; method: immunoSEQ multiplex PCR. The table shows around 3,000 clones, with roughly 77% occurring only once. J is TRBJ1-3 and V is TRBV7-3; no clear D. The sequencing input was ileal tissue. The receptor was derived from an adult with Crohn's disease. CDR3: CASSEAGGTGNTIYF. DNA for the CDR3: TGTGCCAGCAGCGAAGCGGGAGGTACTGGAAACACCATATATTTT.